The 30 T cell receptor beta chains given below trace back to one sample, sequenced in a study of control samples from healthy donors and cancer patients. Repertoires were generated with immunoSEQ multiplex PCR, while TCRdb's copy carries only in-frame clones and drops some. The sample gives about 120,000 clones, 88% of which show up once; less than 3% is in the top ten. The sequenced sample consisted of blood. These receptors all come from a woman between 70 and 85 years old in good health.

The J gene is TRBJ1-1, the V gene TRBV29-1; 7 nucleotides agree with TRBD1. CDR3 size: 13 residues. V lost 7 bases to trimming and J lost 1 base; unmatched junction nucleotides: 6. Germline CDR1 SQVTM, CDR2 ANQGSEA. The CDR3 DNA follows: TGCAGCGCTATGACAGGGACGAACACTGAAGCTTTCTTT. Its translation: CSAMTGTNTEAFF. Based on the CDR3 plus reference TRBV29-1 and TRBJ1-1, the full variable domain is SAVISQKPSRDICQRGTSLTIQCQVDSQVTMMFWYRQQPGQSLTLIATANQGSEATYESGFVIDKFPISRPNLTFSTLTVSNMSPEDSSIYLCSAMTGTNTEAFFGQGTRLTVV.

J is TRBJ1-5 and V is TRBV27; D is ambiguous. Germline V lookup: CDR1 MNHEY, CDR2 SMNVEV (reference sequence). This CDR3 has 14 residues. The ends were cut back, 2 bases at V and 9 bases at J, with 14 bases in the middle. CDR3: CASSLRQDLGPQHF. As DNA, the CDR3 is TGTGCCAGCAGTTTACGGCAGGACCTGGGGCCCCAGCATTTT.

V is TRBV5-4 and J is TRBJ1-2; D is unresolved. The CDR3 is 14 residues long. V was cut by 0 bases and J by 4 bases, with 10 bases left in between. Germline V CDR1 and CDR2: SGHNT, YYREEE (reference sequence). The CDR3 DNA sequence: TGTGCCAGCAGCTTGGGGGTATTAGGCTATGGCTACACCTTC. This sequence encodes CASSLGVLGYGYTF.

This sequence joins TRBV2 and TRBJ1-3; perhaps TRBD1 as D (5 bases). The CDR3 contains 18 residues. The germline V and J ends were trimmed by 4 bases and 0 bases, with 19 bases remaining between them. CDR1 and CDR2 (germline): SNHLY, FYNNEI. The CDR3 DNA sequence: TGTGCCAGCAGTGCTTCACGAGGGGTTTCCGACTCTGGAAACACCATATATTTT. Its translation: CASSASRGVSDSGNTIYF. Full variable domain (rest looked up from reference TRBV2 and TRBJ1-3): EPEVTQTPSHQVTQMGQEVILRCVPISNHLYFYWYRQILGQKVEFLVSFYNNEISEKSEIFDDQFSVERPDGSNFTLKIRSTKLEDSAMYFCASSASRGVSDSGNTIYFGEGSWLTVV.

The rearrangement links TRBV7-3 to TRBJ2-5; D remains unclear. The V gene lost 2 bases and the J gene lost 5 bases, with 9 bases spanning the gap. Germline V gene lookup returns CDR1 SGHTA and CDR2 FQGTGA. The CDR3 consists of 13 residues. The CDR3: CASSLGRSETQYF. CDR3 nucleotides: TGTGCCAGCAGCTTAGGAAGGTCTGAGACCCAGTACTTC.

The genes are TRBV4-1 and TRBJ1-3, with D maybe TRBD1 (5 bases). The CDR3 extends over 18 amino acids. CDR1 and CDR2 (germline): MGHRA, YSYEKL. V was pared by 0 bases and J by 0 bases, with 15 bases between. As DNA, the CDR3 is TGCGCCAGCAGCCAAGATGGGGGGGGACTACGCTCTGGAAACACCATATATTTT. This codes for CASSQDGGGLRSGNTIYF.

The CDR3 DNA follows: TGTGCCACCAGCAGAGTTGAGGGGGAGCTGTTTTTT. Protein: CATSRVEGELFF. The J gene is TRBJ2-2, the V gene TRBV15; D unresolved. The length of the CDR3 is 12 residues. Germline CDR1 reads LNHNV; CDR2 reads YYDKDF (reference sequence). V was trimmed by 1 base and J by 8 bases, leaving 5 bases between them.

The CDR3 sequence: CASSPQTGAGEKLFF. The CDR3 DNA reads TGTGCCAGCAGCCCCCAGACTGGGGCGGGTGAAAAACTGTTTTTT. V usage is TRBV5-5 and J usage is TRBJ1-4; TRBD1 is a possible D gene (5 bases). This CDR3 spans 15 amino acids. CDR1 and CDR2 (germline): SGHKS, YYEKEE (reference sequence). Trimming left V 4 bases short and J 7 bases short, with 17 bases between.

The chain joins TRBV5-1 to TRBJ2-5, with D possibly called TRBD1 or TRBD2 (5 bases each). The CDR3 is made up of 14 amino acids. CDR1 and CDR2 (germline): SGHRS, YFSETQ. The V gene lost 0 bases and the J gene lost 2 bases, with 8 bases spanning the gap. In nucleotides, the CDR3 is TGCGCCAGCAGCTTGGAGGGACCTCAAGAGACCCAGTACTTC. Encoded protein: CASSLEGPQETQYF. Drawing the rest from reference TRBV5-1 and TRBJ2-5, the complete variable domain is KAGVTQTPRYLIKTRGQQVTLSCSPISGHRSVSWYQQTPGQGLQFLFEYFSETQRNKGNFPGRFSGRQFSNSRSEMNVSTLELGDSALYLCASSLEGPQETQYFGPGTRLLVL.

The rearrangement links TRBV6-6 to TRBJ1-4; D not certain. The CDR3 contains 14 residues. Germline V gene sequence: CDR1 MNHNY, CDR2 SVGAGI (reference sequence). V lost 6 bases and J lost 5, with 13 bases in between. CDR3 sequence (DNA): TGTGCCAGCAGCAACGGGGATTCGAATGAAAAACTGTTTTTT. It translates to CASSNGDSNEKLFF.

The gene calls are TRBV6-8 and TRBJ2-5; D gene ambiguous. The CDR3 runs 14 residues. CDR1 MNHGY and CDR2 SAAAGT come from the germline V gene. V was clipped by 7 bases and J by 6 bases, with 18 bases between them. CDR3 sequence reads: CASKDWVGRQTQYF. CDR3 nucleotides: TGTGCCAGCAAAGATTGGGTCGGAAGACAGACCCAGTACTTC.

The chain joins TRBV2 to TRBJ1-5, with TRBD1 as a possible D gene (6 bases). This CDR3 is 14 amino acids long. CDR1 and CDR2 from the germline V gene are SNHLY and FYNNEI. The V gene lost 0 bases and the J gene lost 9 bases, with 12 bases spanning the gap. CDR3 sequence (DNA): TGTGCCAGCAGTGAAGCTGGGGGCGGAGGGCCCCAGCATTTT. This sequence encodes CASSEAGGGGPQHF. The full variable domain, with the rest looked up from reference TRBV2 and TRBJ1-5, is EPEVTQTPSHQVTQMGQEVILRCVPISNHLYFYWYRQILGQKVEFLVSFYNNEISEKSEIFDDQFSVERPDGSNFTLKIRSTKLEDSAMYFCASSEAGGGGPQHFGDGTRLSIL.

The gene calls are TRBV7-8 and TRBJ2-2; 7 positions match TRBD2. This CDR3 region has 16 residues. Germline V gene data show CDR1 as SGHVS and CDR2 as FQNEAQ. The V segment lost 1 base and the J segment 3 bases; nucleotides outside the gene matches: 5. Written as DNA, the CDR3 is TGTGCCAGCAGCTTAGTCGGCGGGGGATACACCGGGGAGCTGTTTTTT. It translates to CASSLVGGGYTGELFF.

V gene TRBV5-4 combines with J gene TRBJ1-1; unclear D gene. CDR1 SGHNT and CDR2 YYREEE come from the germline V gene (reference sequence). Trimming removed 4 bases from V and 2 bases from J, with 9 bases in between. The CDR3 has 13 amino acids. The CDR3 loop reads CASSLPSNTEAFF. As DNA, the CDR3 is TGTGCCAGCAGCCTACCTTCCAACACTGAAGCTTTCTTT. Full variable domain (outside the CDR3, taken from reference TRBV5-4 and TRBJ1-1): ETGVTQSPTHLIKTRGQQVTLRCSSQSGHNTVSWYQQALGQGPQFIFQYYREEENGRGNFPPRFSGLQFPNYSSELNVNALELDDSALYLCASSLPSNTEAFFGQGTRLTVV.

The genes are TRBV6-1 and TRBJ1-3; D is perhaps TRBD1 (6 bases). There are 15 residues in the CDR3. Trimming cost V 3 bases and J 0 bases, with 9 bases left between them. The germline CDR1 and CDR2 sequences are MNHNS and SASEGT. In DNA, the CDR3 is TGTGCCAGCAGTGAGGGGGGCTCCTCTGGAAACACCATATATTTT. Its translation is CASSEGGSSGNTIYF.

The V gene is TRBV29-1, the J gene TRBJ1-4; D call uncertain. The CDR3 is 14 residues long. CDR1 and CDR2 (germline): SQVTM, ANQGSEA. Trimming left V 5 bases short and J 3 bases short, with 13 bases between. The CDR3 nucleotides read TGCAGCGTTCGACCGGCTGGCTCTAATGAAAAACTGTTTTTT. Translation: CSVRPAGSNEKLFF.

The chain carries TRBV5-4 and TRBJ2-1; tentatively, D is TRBD1 (6 bases). The CDR3 loop spans 15 amino acids. The germline V and J ends were trimmed by 3 bases and 8 bases, with 18 bases remaining between them. Per the germline V gene, CDR1 is SGHNT and CDR2 is YYREEE (reference sequence). The DNA for the CDR3 is TGTGCCAGCAGCTCGACCGGGACATTCGTCCATGAGCAGTTCTTC. Translated: CASSSTGTFVHEQFF.

The V and J genes are TRBV7-3 and TRBJ2-1; D unresolved. The V end lost 1 base, the J end lost 9 bases, and 10 bases lay between the germline ends. Germline loops: CDR1 SGHTA, CDR2 FQGTGA. CDR3 length: 13 residues. CDR3 in DNA: TGTGCCAGCAGCTTAAGGCAATCCGGTGAGCAGTTCTTC. Protein: CASSLRQSGEQFF.

This clone was picked up one time. In DNA form, the CDR3 reads TGTGCCAGCAGCCCACTCCGGGACATCGAAAAACTGTTTTTT. It codes for CASSPLRDIEKLFF. This sequence joins TRBV6-5 and TRBJ1-4; TRBD1 might be the D (6 bases). CDR1 is MNHEY, CDR2 SVGAGI, per germline. This CDR3 comprises 14 residues. V lost 6 bases and J 8 bases, leaving 16 bases between the germline ends.

This CDR3 is CASGDRGKIPEAFF. The CDR3 DNA reads TGTGCCAGTGGGGACAGGGGTAAGATTCCTGAAGCTTTCTTT. The V call is TRBV19, the J call TRBJ1-1; 10 bases match TRBD1. Germline CDR1 reads LNHDA; CDR2 reads SQIVND (reference sequence). The CDR3 has 14 residues. Trimming at V came to 8 bases and at J to 6 bases, leaving 9 bases not matched to a gene.

The V call is TRBV3-1 (or the pseudogene TRBV3-2), the J call TRBJ1-5; tentative D call: TRBD1 (5 bases). The CDR3 covers 14 residues. CDR1 is LGHDT, CDR2 YNNKEL, per germline (reference sequence). V was clipped by 0 bases and J by 7 bases, with 10 bases between them. This chain's CDR3 is CASSQDGGWQPQHF. CDR3 DNA: TGTGCCAGCAGCCAAGATGGGGGATGGCAGCCCCAGCATTTT.

The CDR3 protein is CASSLSVGATEAFF. In nucleotides, the CDR3 is TGTGCCAGCAGTTTATCGGTGGGGGCCACTGAAGCTTTCTTT. J is TRBJ1-1 and V is TRBV27; D perhaps matches TRBD1 (6 bases). V was cut by 0 bases and J by 4 bases, with 9 bases left in between. The germline CDR1 and CDR2 sequences are MNHEY and SMNVEV (reference sequence). The CDR3 contains 14 residues.

This clone showed up just once. The chain couples TRBV24-1 to TRBJ2-1; D gene ambiguous. V shed 0 bases and J shed 7 bases, with 9 bases lying between them. The germline CDR1 and CDR2 sequences are KGHDR and SFDVKD. The CDR3 covers 14 residues. The CDR3: CATSDLLGPNEQFF. The DNA for the CDR3 is TGTGCCACCAGTGATTTGCTCGGGCCTAATGAGCAGTTCTTC.

The chain employs TRBV5-1 and TRBJ1-3, with a weak D call TRBD1 (6 bases). The CDR3 is 15 residues long. Germline CDR1 is SGHRS and CDR2 is YFSETQ. Trimming took 1 base from V and 4 from J, leaving 12 bases between them. The CDR3, as DNA: TGCGCCAGCAGCTTGACAGGGAGGTCGGGAAACACCATATATTTT. It is translated as CASSLTGRSGNTIYF.

The chain carries TRBV4-1 and TRBJ2-1; TRBD2 matches 7 bases. V was pared by 4 bases and J by 3 bases, with 9 bases of the junction left unmatched. This CDR3 has 16 amino acids. Germline CDR1 and CDR2: MGHRA and YSYEKL. The CDR3 loop reads CASSPNLADHYNEQFF. The CDR3 nucleotides read TGCGCCAGCAGCCCTAACCTAGCGGACCACTACAATGAGCAGTTCTTC.

The CDR3 sequence is CASSLLIDTEAFF. DNA of the CDR3: TGTGCCAGCAGCCTTTTGATCGACACTGAAGCTTTCTTT. The chain recombines TRBV11-1 with TRBJ1-1; D is unresolved. Trimming took off 5 bases at V and 3 bases at J, with 10 bases between the two ends. The CDR3 contains 13 residues. Germline CDR1 SGHAT, CDR2 FQDESV (reference sequence).

V and J are TRBV11-1 and TRBJ1-1, with a possible D match to TRBD1 (6 bases). From germline, CDR1 is SGHAT and CDR2 FQDESV (reference sequence). CDR3 length: 14 residues. Trimming took 7 bases from V and 5 from J, leaving 17 bases between them. CDR3 nucleotides: TGTGCCAGCACCAGAGAAGGGGGTTTAACTGAAGCTTTCTTT. Translating gives CASTREGGLTEAFF.

The rearrangement uses TRBV27 and TRBJ1-1, with a tentative D call TRBD1 (6 bases). Germline CDR1 is MNHEY and CDR2 is SMNVEV (reference sequence). The V end lost 2 bases, the J end lost 5 bases, and 15 bases lay between the germline ends. This CDR3 contains 15 residues. CDR3 protein: CASSLVFGGQTEAFF. CDR3 nucleotide sequence: TGTGCCAGCAGTTTAGTTTTCGGGGGGCAAACTGAAGCTTTCTTT.

The rearrangement links TRBV19 to TRBJ2-7; either TRBD1 or TRBD2 may fit D (6 bases each). The length of the CDR3 is 13 residues. V was cut by 5 bases and J by 4 bases, with 12 bases left in between. Germline lookup yields CDR1 LNHDA and CDR2 SQIVND (reference sequence). CDR3 coding DNA: TGTGCCAGTAGTCCTACAGGGAGGTACGAGCAGTACTTC. Protein sequence: CASSPTGRYEQYF.

With regard to this clone: The sample carries other DNA sequences with the same CDR3. This chain uses TRBV6-2 or TRBV6-3 with TRBJ2-1; D uncertain. Germline-derived CDR1 and CDR2 are MNHEY and SVGEGT. Trimming took off 0 bases at V and 8 bases at J, with 5 bases between the two ends. This CDR3 region has 12 residues. DNA for the CDR3: TGTGCCAGCAGTTACTCGAACCATGAGCAGTTCTTC. Amino acids: CASSYSNHEQFF.